This entry features one T cell receptor beta chain sequence. Antigen: not known. For TCR beta, libraries came from quantitative 5'-RACE with molecular barcodes. TCRdb recomputed calls from the 5' RACE reads with MiXCR, one row per CDR3 protein. The table shows a few hundred thousand distinct CDR3 sequences, with roughly 18% occurring only once. This entry comes from a study of CD8 T cells in ankylosing spondylitis. General study results and limits: Relatively scarce in peripheral blood, disease-linked clones were CD8+. Prior literature has documented some motif variants in synovial fluid and blood from reactive arthritis. Matched ankylosing spondylitis synovial fluid reportedly showed significant enrichment of disease-linked clones. What seemed typical of ankylosing spondylitis blood was a TCR beta motif built from about 8 highly homologous variants.

The CDR3 extends over 16 amino acids. The germline gives CDR1 SGHTA, CDR2 FQGTGA. Trimming shortened V by 3 bases and J by 0 bases, and 12 bases separated the two germline ends. V usage is TRBV7-3 and J usage is TRBJ2-1; perhaps D is TRBD1 or TRBD2 (6 bases each). The sequence was obtained from a male donor with ankylosing spondylitis. The sample consisted of blood, either unsorted or a sorted T cell fraction (not recorded which). The CDR3, as DNA: TGTGCCAGCAGCTTGGGGGGCGATGTCTCCTACAATGAGCAGTTCTTC. It specifies CASSLGGDVSYNEQFF.